Sequencing of this T cell receptor beta chain was carried out in a study of breast tumors, draining lymph nodes, adjacent tissues. There are many counts of this clonotype. Axillary draining lymph nodes of breast cancer patients supplied the node samples. Each CDR3 protein gets one entry after TCRdb re-called the multiplex PCR reads with MiXCR. The sample lists around 140,000 distinct CDR3 sequences; more than 20% were seen once. J gave up 6 bases and V 8 bases, and 11 bases lay outside the gene matches. The CDR3 loop spans 13 amino acids. Germline values: CDR1 SQVTM, CDR2 ANQGSEA. Sequences were obtained from axillary lymph node tissue. This TCR was sampled from a female donor with breast cancer. Some clones in this sample may be carry-over from other donors' samples. The chain carries TRBV29-1 and TRBJ2-7; 9 nucleotides agree with TRBD1. As DNA, the CDR3 is TGCAGCTCGCGGACAGGGGTTACAGGCGAGCAGTACTTC. Translating it yields CSSRTGVTGEQYF.